These T cell receptor beta chains were read from a single sample in a study of blood T cell repertoires in COVID-19. Assay used: immunoSEQ multiplex PCR; TCRdb lists only in-frame clones, some missing. This sample yields 200,000 or so clones, of which 80% to 90% are seen a single time; more than 2.5% belongs to the top ten. Sequencing was done on a sample of peripheral blood. Receptors originate from a man between 60 and 75 years old with acute or convalescent COVID-19. The CDR3 runs from the conserved cysteine through the conserved F or W. A D gene is named only where the DNA matches it firmly. The size field is filled for only some rows; it gives once, few, many or a size class.

TRBD2,NA,TRBV10-1,TRBJ2-5,CAPRGASGRETQYF,TGCGCCCCCCGGGGAGCTAGCGGAAGGGAGACCCAGTACTTC
NA,NA,TRBV4-2,TRBJ1-3,CASSQDLAPGNTIYF,TGTGCCAGCAGCCAAGATTTAGCTCCTGGAAACACCATATATTTT
TRBD2,NA,TRBV5-1,TRBJ2-3,CASSFLTSGLSTDTQYF,TGCGCCAGCAGCTTCCTAACTAGCGGGCTTAGCACAGATACGCAGTATTTT
NA,NA,TRBV29-1,TRBJ1-2,CSAQTQGTYGYTF,TGCAGCGCACAAACTCAGGGGACCTATGGCTACACCTTC
TRBD2,NA,TRBV6-6,TRBJ2-7,CASRPATSGEQYF,TGTGCCAGCAGGCCAGCCACTAGCGGCGAGCAGTACTTC
TRBD2,NA,TRBV29-1,TRBJ2-1,CSVEGSGSYNEQFF,TGCAGCGTTGAGGGTAGCGGGAGCTACAATGAGCAGTTCTTC
NA,NA,TRBV28,TRBJ2-1,CASSWGRNEQFF,TGTGCCAGCAGCTGGGGGCGGAATGAGCAGTTCTTC
TRBD1,NA,TRBV6-2/TRBV6-3,TRBJ1-5,CASSSRQGDQPQHF,TGTGCCAGCAGTTCCCGACAGGGAGATCAGCCCCAGCATTTT
NA,NA,TRBV11-1,TRBJ2-5,CASSLESLQETQYF,TGTGCCAGCAGCTTAGAGAGCTTACAAGAGACCCAGTACTTC
NA,few,TRBV18,TRBJ1-2,CASSEGRANYGYTF,TGTGCCAGCTCCGAGGGCCGAGCTAACTATGGCTACACCTTC
NA,NA,TRBV19,TRBJ1-5,CASGGTSNQPQHF,TGTGCCAGTGGGGGGACTAGCAATCAGCCCCAGCATTTT
NA,NA,TRBV12-3/TRBV12-4,TRBJ2-7,CASSFRDLKYF,TGTGCCAGCAGTTTCCGGGACTTAAAGTACTTC
NA,NA,TRBV27,TRBJ2-2,CASSLSYGNTGELFF,TGTGCCAGCAGTTTATCATACGGGAACACCGGGGAGCTGTTTTTT
NA,few,TRBV12-3/TRBV12-4,TRBJ2-2,CASQRGYTGELFF,TGTGCCAGCCAAAGGGGGTACACCGGGGAGCTGTTTTTT
TRBD1,NA,TRBV6-5,TRBJ1-4,CASSPGQFVEKLFF,TGTGCCAGCAGCCCGGGACAGTTTGTTGAAAAACTGTTTTTT
NA,NA,TRBV9,TRBJ2-1,CASSVAGFSYNEQFF,TGTGCCAGCAGCGTAGCGGGATTCTCCTACAATGAGCAGTTCTTC
NA,NA,TRBV21-1,TRBJ2-1,CASSTGGSYNEQFF,TGTGCCAGCAGCACGGGGGGGTCCTACAATGAGCAGTTCTTC
TRBD1,NA,TRBV29-1,TRBJ2-7,CSVPGTGSYEQYF,TGCAGCGTGCCCGGGACAGGGTCCTACGAGCAGTACTTC
NA,NA,TRBV5-4,TRBJ1-3,CASSLQGGGNTIYF,TGTGCCAGCAGCTTACAGGGCGGTGGAAACACCATATATTTT
NA,once,TRBV4-1,TRBJ2-5,CASISSETQYF,TGCGCCAGCATTTCTAGTGAGACCCAGTACTTC
TRBD1,NA,TRBV24-1,TRBJ1-1,CATSDPQRGRTEAFF,TGTGCCACCAGTGACCCCCAGAGGGGGCGGACTGAAGCTTTCTTT
TRBD2,NA,TRBV4-3,TRBJ2-7,CASSQEPGLARLYEQYF,TGCGCCAGCAGCCAAGAGCCGGGACTAGCGCGTCTTTACGAGCAGTACTTC
TRBD1,once,TRBV5-4,TRBJ2-7,CASSFDREREQYF,TGTGCCAGCAGCTTTGACAGGGAGCGCGAGCAGTACTTC
TRBD2,NA,TRBV19,TRBJ2-2,CASTLPSGSGTGELFF,TGTGCCAGTACCCTCCCTAGCGGGAGTGGAACCGGGGAGCTGTTTTTT
NA,NA,TRBV6-5,TRBJ2-3,CASMTSTDTQYF,TGTGCCAGCATGACTAGCACAGATACGCAGTATTTT
TRBD1,NA,TRBV11-2,TRBJ2-7,CASSFVDRAYEQYF,TGTGCCAGCAGCTTTGTGGACAGGGCCTACGAGCAGTACTTC
TRBD2,NA,TRBV4-2,TRBJ2-1,CASSRFPPRETYNEQFF,TGTGCCAGCAGCCGCTTCCCCCCGCGGGAGACCTACAATGAGCAGTTCTTC
NA,few,TRBV2,TRBJ2-6,CASSGHHSGANVLTF,TGTGCCAGCAGCGGACACCACTCTGGGGCCAACGTCCTGACTTTC
TRBD1,few,TRBV2,TRBJ1-5,CASSETGPNQPQHF,TGTGCCAGCAGTGAGACAGGGCCAAATCAGCCCCAGCATTTT
TRBD2,NA,TRBV9,TRBJ2-2,CASSVAASGFTGELFF,TGTGCCAGCAGCGTAGCTGCTAGCGGGTTCACCGGGGAGCTGTTTTTT
TRBD2,NA,TRBV7-2,TRBJ2-2,CASSPSAGETGELFF,TGTGCCAGCAGCCCCTCAGCGGGAGAAACCGGGGAGCTGTTTTTT